The present entry profiles one T cell receptor beta chain with its context. The antigen remains unidentified. The data were taken from a study of post-analysis software for immune sequencing data. Study overall: The patients showed relapsing-remitting, secondary progressive and progressive-relapsing multiple sclerosis courses. The study, taken as a whole, reports: Relative to controls, patients with multiple sclerosis showed significantly lower normalized Chao1 diversity. Under the F measure, samples that were prepared in one batch clustered strongly together. Five TRBV segments (TRBV5-6, TRBV5-1 and TRBV20-1 among them) occurred more frequently in patients than in controls.

Incorporated into the TCR beta cDNA libraries were unique molecular identifiers, which served to reduce PCR and sequencing biases. With roughly 0.85 to 11 million T cells as the source, a few hundred thousand cDNA molecules resulted. TCRdb fed the PCR reads into MiXCR, producing one record per CDR3 protein. The sample has under 650,000 distinct CDR3 sequences, roughly two fifths seen once. The V gene's germline CDR1 is GTSNPN and CDR2 SVGIG (reference sequence). The CDR3 is made up of 13 amino acids. V gave up 1 base and J gave up 0 bases, with 6 bases separating them. The chain recombines TRBV30 with TRBJ1-2; D ambiguous. This clonotype originated in a girl aged 10-17 years with multiple sclerosis. The sequenced material came from blood. DNA for the CDR3: TGTGCCTGGAGTGGTGGGGCTAACTATGGCTACACCTTC. It codes for CAWSGGANYGYTF. Filled out from reference TRBV30 and TRBJ1-2, the complete variable domain reads SQTIHQWPATLVQPVGSPLSLECTVEGTSNPNLYWYRQAAGRGLQLLFYSVGIGQISSEVPQNLSASRPQDRQFILSSKKLLLSDSGFYLCAWSGGANYGYTFGSGTRLTVV.